The T cell receptor beta chain described here comes from a study of human T cells and chemical hapten exposure. Whole-study context: Small discrepancies in pooled library volume mainly accounted for the varying TCR yields per sample.

The library put unique molecular identifiers onto individual cDNA molecules. In the source study's methods: Sample TCR counts, which ranged from roughly 23,224 to 750,000, had a median of around 96,000. TCRdb recomputed calls from the 5' RACE reads with MiXCR, one row per CDR3 protein. Clone size and V and J calls follow TCRdb, not the original study. The table includes approximately 80,000 distinct CDR3 sequences, more than 15% detected once. From whole blood left unfractionated, total RNA was extracted. The CDR3 loop spans 13 amino acids. Germline CDR1 DFQATT, CDR2 SNEGSKA (reference sequence). Trimming removed 6 bases at V and 4 bases at J, with 13 bases between.

The source of this sequence is a female donor in good health. This chain joins TRBV20-1 and TRBJ1-3; D is perhaps TRBD1 (5 bases). CDR3 DNA: TGCAGTGCCCAAGACAGAAGGGGAAACACCATATATTTT. It specifies CSAQDRRGNTIYF.